This T cell receptor (beta chain) appears in the sequencing data of a study of blood T cell repertoires in COVID-19. Looking at the study overall: PBMCs, B-cell-depleted T cells, or T cells were the source of the cDNA or gDNA that made up the material.

During active infection, Seattle patients enrolled and were then monitored through disease. In the authors' workflow: Nucleated cell counts were estimated from reference gene primer amplification. Assay used: immunoSEQ multiplex PCR; TCRdb lists only in-frame clones, some missing. V, J and clone size derive from that table, while D and trimming were established from the DNA sequence. The repertoire holds approximately 47,000 clones, with more than 75% as singletons. V was pared by 0 bases and J by 7 bases, with 19 bases between. The CDR3 has 16 residues. Germline lookup yields CDR1 SGHRS and CDR2 YFSETQ.

The sequence was obtained from a woman at least 80 years old with COVID-19, enrolled during active disease. The specimen was peripheral blood. The chain links TRBV5-1 to TRBJ1-1; no firm D call. The CDR3 coding sequence is TGCGCCAGCAGCTTGGCCTTTCGGTACCCATCGGGTGAAGCTTTCTTT. Protein: CASSLAFRYPSGEAFF.